These 24 T cell receptor beta chains were sequenced from one sample in a study of CD8 T cells in Susac syndrome. With random hexamers, 0.5 to 1 ug RNA was reverse transcribed. TCRdb analysed the immunoSEQ multiplex PCR reads with MiXCR anew, one entry per CDR3 protein. This sample has roughly 200,000 distinct CDR3 sequences, with 85% to 95% found just once. The sample was CD8+ T cells from PBMCs. The receptor set was obtained from a human donor with multiple sclerosis.

This clonotype appeared once. This chain uses TRBV14 with TRBJ1-1; 8 bases are a match to TRBD1. Germline V gives CDR1 SGHDN, CDR2 FVKESK. The CDR3 has 14 amino acids. Trimming took 6 bases from V and 5 from J; bases not matched to a gene: 8. CDR3 amino acids: CASSAGQVWTEAFF. In nucleotides, the CDR3 is TGTGCCAGCAGTGCGGGACAGGTGTGGACTGAAGCTTTCTTT.

The chain is built from TRBV2 and TRBJ2-5; D possibly matches TRBD1 or TRBD2 (6 bases each). The germline CDR1 and CDR2 sequences are SNHLY and FYNNEI. The V end was cut by 6 bases, the J end by 5 bases, with 13 bases between. The CDR3 length is 13 residues. CDR3 region: CASREGGAETQYF. DNA of the CDR3: TGTGCCAGCAGAGAGGGGGGTGCGGAGACCCAGTACTTC. The full variable domain, in which reference TRBV2 and TRBJ2-5 provide the parts outside the CDR3, is EPEVTQTPSHQVTQMGQEVILRCVPISNHLYFYWYRQILGQKVEFLVSFYNNEISEKSEIFDDQFSVERPDGSNFTLKIRSTKLEDSAMYFCASREGGAETQYFGPGTRLLVL.

This rearrangement joins TRBV29-1 to TRBJ2-2; D unresolved. CDR1 is SQVTM and CDR2 is ANQGSEA in the germline V gene. Deletions cut 1 base from V and 6 bases from J, with 9 bases between. CDR3 length: 13 residues. DNA for the CDR3: TGCAGCGTTGAAGGTGGGATTGCCGGGGAGCTGTTTTTT. It specifies CSVEGGIAGELFF.

The chain employs TRBV25-1 and TRBJ2-3; TRBD2 is a possible D gene (5 bases). CDR3 size: 12 residues. In germline, CDR1 is MGHDK, CDR2 SYGVNS. This CDR3 reads CAVGRRTDTQYF. CDR3 in DNA: TGTGCAGTGGGGAGACGCACAGATACGCAGTATTTT.

This chain's CDR3 is CASSTFSRAYQETQYF. The DNA for the CDR3 is TGTGCCAGCTCAACTTTCAGCAGGGCGTACCAAGAGACCCAGTACTTC. The V and J genes are TRBV18 and TRBJ2-5; tentative D call: TRBD1 (5 bases). The CDR3 has 16 amino acids. V was cut by 5 bases and J by 0 bases, with 16 bases left in between. Germline V gene sequence: CDR1 KGHSH, CDR2 LQKENI. The whole variable domain, filled in from reference TRBV18 and TRBJ2-5, reads NAGVMQNPRHLVRRRGQEARLRCSPMKGHSHVYWYRQLPEEGLKFMVYLQKENIIDESGMPKERFSAEFPKEGPSILRIQQVVRGDSAAYFCASSTFSRAYQETQYFGPGTRLLVL.

V and J are TRBV2 and TRBJ1-1, with a weak D call TRBD1 (5 bases). The V end lost 2 bases, the J end lost 5 bases, and 9 bases lay between the germline ends. The germline V gene has CDR1 SNHLY and CDR2 FYNNEI. The CDR3 has 13 residues. This CDR3 reads CASSETRTTEAFF. Here the CDR3 DNA reads TGTGCCAGCAGTGAAACCCGGACAACTGAAGCTTTCTTT. The whole variable domain, filled in from reference TRBV2 and TRBJ1-1, reads EPEVTQTPSHQVTQMGQEVILRCVPISNHLYFYWYRQILGQKVEFLVSFYNNEISEKSEIFDDQFSVERPDGSNFTLKIRSTKLEDSAMYFCASSETRTTEAFFGQGTRLTVV.

This sequence joins TRBV4-1 and TRBJ2-7, with D possibly TRBD2 on 6 matching bases. Trimming stripped 2 bases from V and 4 bases from J, with 15 bases between. Per the germline V gene, CDR1 is MGHRA and CDR2 is YSYEKL. The CDR3 length is 15 residues. CDR3 nucleotides: TGCGCCAGCAGCCAACCCTTGGGGGGTGGGTACGAGCAGTACTTC. This gives the protein CASSQPLGGGYEQYF.

This chain uses TRBV30 with TRBJ2-7, with TRBD2 identical over 11 bases. The CDR3 is made up of 15 amino acids. The germline CDR1 and CDR2 sequences are GTSNPN and SVGIG (reference sequence). The ends lost 0 bases at V and 4 bases at J; junction bases unmatched: 5. The DNA for the CDR3 is TGTGCCTGGAGTGTATTAGCGGGAGGGTTTTACGAGCAGTACTTC. This codes for CAWSVLAGGFYEQYF.

The chain carries TRBV29-1 and TRBJ2-7; no clear D. The CDR3 spans 13 residues. The V end was cut by 0 bases, the J end by 3 bases, with 9 bases between. The germline gives CDR1 SQVTM, CDR2 ANQGSEA. The CDR3 loop is CSVEDSKSYEQYF. The CDR3 region has the DNA TGCAGCGTTGAAGATTCGAAAAGCTACGAGCAGTACTTC.

The CDR3 region has the DNA TGTGCCAGCAGTTTGAGGGGTGCGGGGCCGAACACTGAAGCTTTCTTT. Its protein product is CASSLRGAGPNTEAFF. This chain uses TRBV28 with TRBJ1-1; maybe TRBD1 (5 bases). This CDR3 has 16 residues. Germline V gene lookup returns CDR1 MDHEN and CDR2 SYDVKM. The V end was cut by 3 bases, the J end by 1 base, with 15 bases between.

The V gene is TRBV28, the J gene TRBJ2-4; TRBD1 matches at 8 bases. CDR3 size: 18 residues. V was clipped by 5 bases and J by 1 base; unmatched bases: 13. Germline CDR1 MDHEN, CDR2 SYDVKM. CDR3 DNA sequence: TGTGCCAGCAGTCCCATCGAACAGGGGGAAGAGGCCAAAAACATTCAGTACTTC. Its protein is CASSPIEQGEEAKNIQYF.

This chain connects TRBV9 to TRBJ1-1; weak D call: TRBD1 (5 bases). Trimming stripped 0 bases from V and 3 bases from J, with 12 bases between. The CDR3 covers 15 residues. Germline CDR1 reads SGDLS; CDR2 reads YYNGEE. CDR3 DNA sequence: TGTGCCAGCAGCGTAGAGGGCCAGGGATACACTGAAGCTTTCTTT. It translates to CASSVEGQGYTEAFF.

This chain joins TRBV15 and TRBJ2-7; D perhaps matches TRBD1 (6 bases). The CDR3 is made up of 15 amino acids. Germline CDR1 reads LNHNV; CDR2 reads YYDKDF (reference sequence). The ends were cut back, 0 bases at V and 2 bases at J, with 11 bases in the middle. CDR3: CATSRERTVTYEQYF. In DNA form, the CDR3 reads TGTGCCACCAGCAGAGAAAGGACAGTCACCTACGAGCAGTACTTC.

The genes are TRBV23-1 and TRBJ2-3; D may be TRBD2 (5 bases). Being an ORF, TRBV23-1 has a function that is uncertain. Trimming removed 8 bases from V and 4 bases from J, with 10 bases in between. This CDR3 has 12 residues. The chain's CDR3 is CASALASDTQYF. DNA for the CDR3: TGCGCCAGCGCCCTAGCATCAGATACGCAGTATTTT.

The V and J genes are TRBV4-2 and TRBJ1-2; 7 bases align to TRBD1. J lost 2 bases, V lost 3 bases, and 15 bases had no gene match. The length of the CDR3 is 18 residues. Germline V gives CDR1 LGHNA, CDR2 YNFKEQ. CDR3 loop: CASSQGTSQGRGNYGYTF. CDR3 sequence (DNA): TGTGCCAGCAGCCAGGGCACTAGTCAGGGCAGGGGGAACTATGGCTACACCTTC.

The chain employs TRBV29-1 and TRBJ1-3; D call uncertain. The CDR3 runs 11 residues. Germline lookup yields CDR1 SQVTM and CDR2 ANQGSEA. The V and J ends lost 4 bases and 3 bases respectively, with 4 bases between them. CDR3 residues: CSVGHGNTIYF. For the CDR3, the DNA is TGCAGCGTTGGTCATGGAAACACCATATATTTT.

The chain carries TRBV27 and TRBJ1-6; 7 bases fit TRBD1. This CDR3 contains 13 residues. CDR1 is MNHEY and CDR2 is SMNVEV in the germline V gene (reference sequence). The V and J ends lost 6 bases and 15 bases, in that order; junction bases with no gene match: 11. CDR3: CASSPPGGGLLHF. CDR3 DNA: TGTGCCAGCAGCCCCCCAGGGGGGGGCCTCCTCCACTTT.

This rearrangement joins TRBV29-1 to TRBJ2-2, with a tentative D call TRBD2 (5 bases). This CDR3 region has 14 residues. Trimming pared 1 base from V and 5 bases from J, leaving 11 bases between. Germline loops: CDR1 SQVTM, CDR2 ANQGSEA. For the CDR3, the DNA is TGCAGCGTTGAAGCTGAGAGAGGGACCGGGGAGCTGTTTTTT. This sequence encodes CSVEAERGTGELFF.

V and J are TRBV5-6 and TRBJ2-7, with 12 bases matching TRBD1. The V gene's germline CDR1 is SGHDT and CDR2 YYEEEE. The CDR3 has 15 amino acids. The V gene end was trimmed by 0 bases and the J gene end by 6 bases; junction bases not matched to a gene: 4. CDR3 coding DNA: TGTGCCAGCAGCTTGGGGGACAGGGGGCAGGGCGAGCAGTACTTC. This codes for CASSLGDRGQGEQYF.

The genes are TRBV27 and TRBJ2-1; the D gene is possibly TRBD1 (6 bases). The CDR3 length is 16 residues. Germline CDR1 MNHEY, CDR2 SMNVEV (reference sequence). Trimming cost V 5 bases and J 0 bases, with 14 bases left between them. The CDR3 nucleotides are TGTGCCAGCAGTACAGGGTTTGGATACTCCTACAATGAGCAGTTCTTC. Translation: CASSTGFGYSYNEQFF.

The table lists this clonotype with a count of one. The chain has TRBV24-1 and TRBJ2-3; D might be TRBD1 or TRBD2, each matching 6 bases. Germline CDR1 and CDR2: KGHDR and SFDVKD. The ends were cut back, 5 bases at V and 4 bases at J, with 9 bases in the middle. The length of the CDR3 is 13 residues. CDR3 coding DNA: TGTGCCACCAGTGGGGGGGCCCCAGATACGCAGTATTTT. It translates to CATSGGAPDTQYF.

The V call is TRBV6-4, the J call TRBJ2-3; 7 bases line up with TRBD2. The CDR3 totals 14 residues. V shed 6 bases, J shed 2 bases, and the junction held 5 bases outside the gene matches. Germline V CDR1 and CDR2: MRHNA, SNTAGT. The CDR3 bases are TGTGCCAGCAGCGGGGGGATGGACACAGATACGCAGTATTTT. As protein: CASSGGMDTDTQYF.

The chain links TRBV3-1 to TRBJ2-1; the D gene is possibly TRBD2 (5 bases). Trimming left V 4 bases short and J 9 bases short, with 19 bases between. The CDR3 runs to 15 residues. The germline V gene has CDR1 LGHDT and CDR2 YNNKEL (reference sequence). CDR3: CASSLRTVPVGEQFF. In DNA form, the CDR3 reads TGTGCCAGCAGCCTCCGGACTGTCCCGGTTGGTGAGCAGTTCTTC.

The gene calls are TRBV20-1 and TRBJ2-5; 9 nucleotides line up with TRBD2. Germline V gives CDR1 DFQATT, CDR2 SNEGSKA (reference sequence). With V trimmed by 1 base and J by 1 base, 7 bases remained unmatched. The CDR3 is 16 amino acids. CDR3 protein: CSARVIAGAIQETQYF. CDR3 sequence (DNA): TGCAGTGCTAGAGTTATAGCGGGGGCCATCCAAGAGACCCAGTACTTC.